Below are 16 T cell receptor beta chains sequenced from a single sample in a study of CD8+ T cells in alopecia areata. cDNA prepared by RNA extraction and subsequent reverse transcription served as the template for sequencing. Clones were sequenced by immunoSEQ multiplex PCR, and TCRdb holds only the in-frame ones, with some missing. The sample holds around 250,000 clones; around 67% are singletons and the top ten take more than 0.95%. The starting material was CD4+ T cells sorted from blood, obtained at week 0. All receptors come from a human donor with alopecia areata.

The chain couples TRBV7-6 to TRBJ1-3; D remains ambiguous. The germline V gene encodes CDR1 SGHVS and CDR2 FNYEAQ. V lost 5 bases and J lost 0, with 14 bases in between. The length of the CDR3 is 16 residues. CDR3 sequence: CASSPSVGHSGNTIYF. Written as DNA, the CDR3 is TGTGCCAGCAGCCCTAGCGTCGGGCACTCTGGAAACACCATATATTTT.

This chain uses TRBV7-2 with TRBJ2-7, with 7 bases aligning to TRBD2. Germline values: CDR1 SGHTA, CDR2 FQGNSA. V lost 2 bases, J lost 6 bases, and 7 bases stayed unmatched. This CDR3 is 14 amino acids long. The CDR3 coding sequence is TGTGCCAGCAGCTTAATGACTAGCTTGGCCGAGCAGTACTTC. It yields the protein CASSLMTSLAEQYF. Based on the CDR3 plus reference TRBV7-2 and TRBJ2-7, the full variable domain is GAGVSQSPSNKVTEKGKDVELRCDPISGHTALYWYRQSLGQGLEFLIYFQGNSAPDKSGLPSDRFSAERTGGSVSTLTIQRTQQEDSAVYLCASSLMTSLAEQYFGPGTRLTVT.

The J gene is TRBJ2-3, the V gene TRBV29-1, with D uncertain. The V gene's germline CDR1 is SQVTM and CDR2 ANQGSEA. The CDR3 sequence is 13 residues long. The V end was cut by 2 bases, the J end by 1 base, with 7 bases between. The CDR3 protein is CSVESRRTDTQYF. CDR3 sequence (DNA): TGCAGCGTTGAAAGTAGACGCACAGATACGCAGTATTTT.

The chain is built from TRBV29-1 and TRBJ1-3, with no clear D. The CDR3 sequence is 12 residues long. V lost 5 bases and J 2 bases, leaving 7 bases between the germline ends. CDR1 is SQVTM and CDR2 is ANQGSEA in the germline V gene. The CDR3 DNA reads TGCAGCGTTTATGGTCCTGGAAACACCATATATTTT. It yields the protein CSVYGPGNTIYF.

This chain connects TRBV27 to TRBJ2-1; TRBD2 matches 13 bases. Germline V gene lookup returns CDR1 MNHEY and CDR2 SMNVEV (reference sequence). The J segment lost 4 bases and the V segment lost 6 bases, leaving 0 bases of the junction unmatched. This CDR3 has 14 residues. The DNA for the CDR3 is TGTGCCAGCAGGGGACTAGCGGGGTACAATGAGCAGTTCTTC. It is translated as CASRGLAGYNEQFF.

The chain has TRBV29-1 and TRBJ2-7, with a tentative D call TRBD2 (6 bases). Germline loops: CDR1 SQVTM, CDR2 ANQGSEA. The CDR3 is 14 residues long. Trimming cost V 5 bases and J 1 base, with 15 bases left between them. The CDR3, as DNA: TGCAGCGTTTACCGGGACGGGGGTTCCTACGAGCAGTACTTC. Protein: CSVYRDGGSYEQYF.

The V gene is TRBV2, the J gene TRBJ2-3; no reliable D call. V shed 7 bases and J shed 1 base, with 12 bases lying between them. This CDR3 spans 14 amino acids. The germline V gene encodes CDR1 SNHLY and CDR2 FYNNEI. The CDR3 DNA reads as TGTGCCAGCACCCGGATGTCTCGCACAGATACGCAGTATTTT. It yields the protein CASTRMSRTDTQYF. Looking up the rest from reference TRBV2 and TRBJ2-3 gives the full variable domain: EPEVTQTPSHQVTQMGQEVILRCVPISNHLYFYWYRQILGQKVEFLVSFYNNEISEKSEIFDDQFSVERPDGSNFTLKIRSTKLEDSAMYFCASTRMSRTDTQYFGPGTRLTVL.

This clone was observed a handful of times. This rearrangement joins TRBV29-1 to TRBJ2-1, with TRBD2 identical over 16 bases. The V and J ends lost 6 bases and 10 bases, in that order; junction bases with no gene match: 9. Germline CDR1 reads SQVTM; CDR2 reads ANQGSEA. CDR3 length equals 15 residues. Here the CDR3 DNA reads TGCAGCGTCGCAGGGACTAGCGGGGGGGCTGGAGAGCAGTTCTTC. This gives the protein CSVAGTSGGAGEQFF.

The chain is built from TRBV2 and TRBJ2-7; a possible D gene is TRBD1 (6 bases). The V end lost 7 bases, the J end lost 0 bases, and 13 bases lay between the germline ends. The CDR3 totals 14 residues. Germline V gives CDR1 SNHLY, CDR2 FYNNEI. The CDR3 nucleotides read TGTGCCAGCAATAGAGACAGGAGCTCCTACGAGCAGTACTTC. It encodes CASNRDRSSYEQYF.

This chain connects TRBV5-6 to TRBJ2-6; D unresolved. Germline assignment: CDR1 SGHDT and CDR2 YYEEEE. V was shortened by 2 bases and J by 0 bases, with 6 bases between the two germline ends. This CDR3 region has 15 residues. Here the CDR3 DNA reads TGTGCCAGCAGCTTCGTGGGCTCTGGGGCCAACGTCCTGACTTTC. This translates into CASSFVGSGANVLTF.

This clone was picked up a small number of times. The chain links TRBV30 to TRBJ1-5; the D gene is possibly TRBD1 (6 bases). CDR3 length: 13 amino acids. The germline V gene has CDR1 GTSNPN and CDR2 SVGIG (reference sequence). Trimming left V 2 bases short and J 7 bases short, with 12 bases between. CDR3 protein: CAWSRTAGQPQHF. The CDR3, as DNA: TGTGCCTGGAGTCGGACAGCGGGACAGCCCCAGCATTTT.

The chain employs TRBV7-9 and TRBJ1-5; D not certain. V lost 0 bases, J lost 7 bases, and 10 bases lay in between. This CDR3 spans 14 amino acids. Germline V gene data show CDR1 as SEHNR and CDR2 as FQNEAQ (reference sequence). In DNA, the CDR3 is TGTGCCAGCAGCTTAGCAGGACTTCAGCAGCCCCAGCATTTT. Amino acid sequence: CASSLAGLQQPQHF.

The chain combines TRBV29-1 with TRBJ2-5; no clear D. This CDR3 contains 12 residues. The V and J ends lost 4 bases and 3 bases respectively, with 9 bases between them. Per the germline V gene, CDR1 is SQVTM and CDR2 is ANQGSEA. CDR3 bases: TGCAGCGTTGTGCCCCCGGAAGAGACCCAGTACTTC. Translating it yields CSVVPPEETQYF.

The rearrangement uses TRBV9 and TRBJ1-2; 8 nucleotides line up with TRBD1. Looked up from germline, CDR1 is SGDLS and CDR2 is YYNGEE. The CDR3 runs to 15 residues. V lost 4 bases to trimming and J lost 4 bases; unmatched junction nucleotides: 9. In DNA form, the CDR3 reads TGTGCCAGCAGCTCACTAGCAGGGGGCGGCTATGGCTACACCTTC. Its protein product is CASSSLAGGGYGYTF.

The rearrangement uses TRBV30 and TRBJ1-5, with a possible D match to TRBD1 (6 bases). This CDR3 has 14 residues. Germline CDR1 GTSNPN, CDR2 SVGIG (reference sequence). V was trimmed by 2 bases and J by 7 bases, leaving 15 bases between them. The CDR3 loop is CAWSLTGRNQPQHF. CDR3 DNA: TGTGCCTGGAGTCTAACAGGGAGGAACCAGCCCCAGCATTTT.

The chain couples TRBV30 to TRBJ1-6; no reliable D call. Per the germline V gene, CDR1 is GTSNPN and CDR2 is SVGIG (reference sequence). Trimming removed 0 bases at V and 8 bases at J, with 14 bases between. The CDR3 spans 15 residues. The CDR3, as DNA: TGTGCCTGGAGTGTAAAGGGCAGGCCTGATTCACCCCTCCACTTT. Protein: CAWSVKGRPDSPLHF. Filled out from reference TRBV30 and TRBJ1-6, the complete variable domain reads SQTIHQWPATLVQPVGSPLSLECTVEGTSNPNLYWYRQAAGRGLQLLFYSVGIGQISSEVPQNLSASRPQDRQFILSSKKLLLSDSGFYLCAWSVKGRPDSPLHFGNGTRLTVT.